The 20 T cell receptor beta chains in this list originate from one sample, sequenced in a study of cytomegalovirus exposure and HLA in healthy donors. The PCR made use of 60 Vbeta and 13 Jbeta primers. Using immunoSEQ multiplex PCR, the repertoire was profiled, and TCRdb retains in-frame clones only, with some absent. The data hold around 120,000 clones, with 78% observed a single time. Sequencing input: PBMCs. These receptors all stem from a young woman in good health and CMV-seropositive.

The J gene is TRBJ2-5, the V gene TRBV5-1; 7 bases agree with TRBD1. The J call may be incorrect, as the DNA end agrees better with TRBJ2-7. The CDR3 spans 14 residues. Germline CDR1 reads SGHRS; CDR2 reads YFSETQ. CDR3 coding DNA: TGCGCCAGCTACCGGGACAGCAACTCCTACGAGCAGTACTTC. The encoded protein is CASYRDSNSYEQYF.

V gene TRBV6-5 combines with J gene TRBJ1-2; D is uncertain. The CDR3 covers 13 residues. Between the trimmed V and J ends, which lost 6 bases and 4 bases, there was a span of 12 bases. Germline V gene sequence: CDR1 MNHEY, CDR2 SVGAGI. This chain's CDR3 is CASRGAGIYGYTF. CDR3 bases: TGTGCCAGCAGAGGAGCCGGGATCTATGGCTACACCTTC.

The CDR3 is CASSPGSQGEKLFF. The CDR3 DNA reads as TGCGCCAGCAGCCCGGGCTCCCAGGGAGAAAAACTGTTTTTT. The V and J genes are TRBV4-1 and TRBJ1-4, with D perhaps TRBD1 (5 bases). Germline loops: CDR1 MGHRA, CDR2 YSYEKL. The CDR3 contains 14 residues. Trimming stripped 4 bases from V and 8 bases from J, with 14 bases between.

The table lists this clone with a count of one. This chain links TRBV7-2 with TRBJ1-1; no clear D gene. Per the germline V gene, CDR1 is SGHTA and CDR2 is FQGNSA. V lost 5 bases, J lost 9 bases, and 10 bases lay in between. The CDR3 consists of 11 residues. CDR3 residues: CASSPDTQAFF. In nucleotides, the CDR3 is TGTGCCAGCAGCCCAGACACGCAAGCTTTCTTT.

This clone was detected a few times. The chain recombines TRBV7-2 with TRBJ2-3, with 9 positions matching TRBD2. The CDR3 spans 16 residues. Unmatched junction bases numbered 7, after V lost 1 base and J lost 5 bases. Per germline, CDR1 SGHTA and CDR2 FQGNSA. The CDR3 DNA follows: TGTGCCAGCAGCTTAGAGGGAGCGGGGGGAGGAGATACGCAGTATTTT. Translated, it gives CASSLEGAGGGDTQYF.

This chain links TRBV9 with TRBJ1-2; a possible D gene is TRBD1 (5 bases). The CDR3 runs 15 residues. V lost 2 bases and J 2 bases, leaving 13 bases between the germline ends. From germline, CDR1 is SGDLS and CDR2 YYNGEE. DNA of the CDR3: TGTGCCAGCAGCGTTGGCAGGGCGGAAAACTATGGCTACACCTTC. Translated: CASSVGRAENYGYTF.

This chain uses TRBV2 with TRBJ1-6, with 7 positions matching TRBD1. With V trimmed by 7 bases and J by 6 bases, 9 bases remained unmatched. Germline CDR1 reads SNHLY; CDR2 reads FYNNEI. CDR3 length: 15 residues. The CDR3 DNA sequence: TGTGCCAGCACAAACCCCGGGACAGCTAATTCACCCCTCCACTTT. It yields the protein CASTNPGTANSPLHF.

CDR3 DNA: TGCAGCGTTATAGCCGGGACAGGGTCTTCCTACGAGCAGTACTTC. It specifies CSVIAGTGSSYEQYF. J is TRBJ2-7 and V is TRBV29-1, with 9 bases identical to TRBD1. Germline assignment: CDR1 SQVTM and CDR2 ANQGSEA. V shed 5 bases and J 1 base; nucleotides not matched to a gene: 9. This CDR3 has 15 residues.

V gene TRBV2 combines with J gene TRBJ1-2; 9 bases are a match to TRBD1. The germline V gene has CDR1 SNHLY and CDR2 FYNNEI. The CDR3 is 12 amino acids. The V segment lost 6 bases and the J segment 7 bases; nucleotides outside the gene matches: 3. This CDR3 reads CASRGTGTGYTF. The CDR3 bases are TGTGCCAGCAGGGGGACAGGGACTGGCTACACCTTC.

The gene calls are TRBV9 and TRBJ1-4; D might be TRBD1 (5 bases). The CDR3 runs to 15 residues. The V gene's germline CDR1 is SGDLS and CDR2 YYNGEE. V was cut by 6 bases and J by 8 bases, with 20 bases left in between. CDR3 residues: CASTPRGSVGEKLFF. For the CDR3, the DNA is TGTGCCAGCACCCCAAGGGGCAGTGTAGGAGAAAAACTGTTTTTT.

V is TRBV29-1 and J is TRBJ2-2, with 9 positions matching TRBD2. The trim removed 0 bases at V and 2 bases at J, leaving 16 bases unmatched. This CDR3 comprises 20 residues. The germline V gene encodes CDR1 SQVTM and CDR2 ANQGSEA. The CDR3 reads CSVEDDGTSPLPTNTGELFF. CDR3 DNA sequence: TGCAGCGTTGAAGATGACGGGACTAGCCCCCTACCGACCAACACCGGGGAGCTGTTTTTT.

The chain has TRBV10-3 and TRBJ1-3; 7 nucleotides match TRBD1. Trimming removed 8 bases from V and 7 bases from J; junction bases left unmatched: 5. Germline V lookup: CDR1 ENHRY, CDR2 SYGVKD. This CDR3 spans 12 amino acids. Written as DNA, the CDR3 is TGTGCCATCGGGGAACAGGGGAACACCATATATTTT. This codes for CAIGEQGNTIYF.

The chain recombines TRBV10-2 with TRBJ2-3; 8 positions agree with TRBD2. After removal of 6 bases from V and 3 bases from J, the junction contained 8 bases not matched to a gene. CDR3 length equals 15 residues. CDR1 is WSHSY, CDR2 SAAADI, per germline. In DNA form, the CDR3 reads TGCGCCAGCAGAGCGGGGGCCCTGGGAACAGATACGCAGTATTTT. This codes for CASRAGALGTDTQYF.

This rearrangement joins TRBV30 to TRBJ2-5; the D gene is possibly TRBD2 (6 bases). The CDR3 has 12 residues. Per germline, CDR1 GTSNPN and CDR2 SVGIG (reference sequence). The V and J ends lost 3 bases and 5 bases respectively, with 10 bases between them. The DNA of the CDR3 is TGTGCCTGGAGGCGGGGCGGGGAGACCCAGTACTTC. Translating it yields CAWRRGGETQYF.

This clone was picked up one time. The V and J genes are TRBV6-5 and TRBJ1-6, with 9 positions matching TRBD1. CDR3 size: 14 residues. Trimming took 6 bases from V and 7 from J; bases not matched to a gene: 4. Per germline, CDR1 MNHEY and CDR2 SVGAGI. The DNA of the CDR3 is TGTGCCAGCAGAACGACAGGGGGGAATTCACCCCTCCACTTT. Residues: CASRTTGGNSPLHF.

The V gene is TRBV28, the J gene TRBJ2-7, with a weak D call TRBD2 (7 bases). The CDR3 covers 16 residues. The V gene lost 6 bases and the J gene lost 4 bases, with 22 bases spanning the gap. Per the germline V gene, CDR1 is MDHEN and CDR2 is SYDVKM. In nucleotides, the CDR3 is TGTGCCAGCAGCCCGGGGGGCAGGGGAGGATCTTACGAGCAGTACTTC. Translating gives CASSPGGRGGSYEQYF.

V and J are TRBV5-4 and TRBJ2-7; D is undetermined. Trimming pared 2 bases from V and 3 bases from J, leaving 6 bases between. Looked up from germline, CDR1 is SGHNT and CDR2 is YYREEE (reference sequence). This CDR3 is 12 amino acids long. The DNA of the CDR3 is TGTGCCAGCAGCTTCACTGGCTACGAGCAGTACTTC. It encodes CASSFTGYEQYF.

The J gene is TRBJ2-3, the V gene TRBV7-2; TRBD2 aligns across 13 bases. The germline CDR1 and CDR2 sequences are SGHTA and FQGNSA. This CDR3 has 17 amino acids. With 5 bases clipped from V and 11 bases from J, the junction kept 16 bases outside the gene matches. The CDR3 DNA follows: TGTGCCAGCAGCCCTCGGACTAGCGGGGGAACCATACTGGGGCAGTATTTT. It translates to CASSPRTSGGTILGQYF.

The V and J genes are TRBV2 and TRBJ2-7, with D possibly being TRBD2 (5 bases). CDR1 is SNHLY, CDR2 FYNNEI, per germline. CDR3 length equals 12 residues. Trimming left V 2 bases short and J 3 bases short, with 5 bases between. The CDR3 region is CASSERGYEQYF. CDR3 nucleotide sequence: TGTGCCAGCAGTGAACGGGGCTACGAGCAGTACTTC.

V usage is TRBV10-3 and J usage is TRBJ1-5, with 8 nucleotides matching TRBD1. This CDR3 region has 17 residues. CDR1 is ENHRY and CDR2 is SYGVKD in the germline V gene. J was trimmed by 2 bases and V by 1 base; bases with no gene match: 7. This CDR3 is CAISEWPRGQGNQPQHF. As DNA, the CDR3 is TGTGCCATCAGTGAGTGGCCCAGGGGGCAGGGCAATCAGCCCCAGCATTTT.